This T cell receptor (beta chain) originates from a study of blood T cell repertoires in COVID-19. The overall study: The United States, Italy and Spain supplied acute and convalescent COVID-19 samples. Sample material is recorded as cDNA or gDNA derived from T cells, B-cell-depleted T cells, or PBMCs.

CDR1 is MNHEY and CDR2 is SVGAGI in the germline V gene. CDR3 length equals 13 residues. V dropped 8 bases and J dropped 4; count of bases not matched to a gene: 7. How the authors handled the data: Amplification of reference gene primers was used by the study to estimate nucleated cell counts. Clones were read by immunoSEQ multiplex PCR, and TCRdb kept only the in-frame ones, dropping some. The V and J calls and clone size are taken from that table; D and trimming were inferred from the DNA. This sample yields about 270,000 clones, of which roughly 93% are seen a single time; about 2.3% belongs to the top ten. Researchers sorted participants into cohorts using their self-reported clinical history.

V and J are TRBV6-5 and TRBJ1-2; 7 positions agree with TRBD1. The receptor was isolated from a woman between 40 and 55 years old with acute COVID-19. The sequencing sample was made of PBMCs or T cells enriched from blood (not recorded which). As DNA, the CDR3 is TGTGCCAGCGGCGGGTCAGGGGGCTATGGCTACACCTTC. It encodes CASGGSGGYGYTF.